A selection of T cell receptor beta chains follows, all from one sample in a study of shared clonotypes between healthy human individuals. Sequencing was performed with immunoSEQ multiplex PCR; in TCRdb, only in-frame clones are kept and a portion is missing. The profile shows some 1.5 million clones, 96% of them singletons. Sample: naive CD4+ T cells sorted from blood. The receptor source for this set is a man aged 25-45 years in good health. CDR3s include the opening cysteine and the closing phenylalanine or tryptophan. The order of the fields is CDR3 protein, CDR3 DNA, clone size, J gene, D gene, V gene. A D gene is named only where the DNA matches it firmly. The listing skips clone size in some rows; elsewhere it reads once, few, many or a size class.

CASSPLTGSGLAASYEQYF TGTGCCAGCAGTCCACTGACAGGGTCAGGACTAGCGGCCTCCTACGAGCAGTACTTC - TRBJ2-7 TRBD2 TRBV28
CASSLTGGFSYEQYF TGTGCCAGCAGTTTGACAGGGGGTTTTTCCTACGAGCAGTACTTC - TRBJ2-7 TRBD1 TRBV28
CSARVGYGYTF TGCAGTGCTAGAGTTGGGTATGGCTACACCTTC - TRBJ1-2 - TRBV20-1
CASRDRGGEGPEQYF TGTGCCAGCAGGGACCGTGGGGGCGAGGGCCCCGAGCAGTACTTC - TRBJ2-7 - TRBV2
CASRDRSSYEQYF TGTGCCAGCCGGGACCGGAGCTCCTACGAGCAGTACTTC once TRBJ2-7 - TRBV6-1
CASSFSVRINEKLFF TGTGCCAGCAGCTTTTCTGTACGGATAAATGAAAAACTGTTTTTT once TRBJ1-4 - TRBV11-1
CASSITESSYEQYF TGTGCCAGTAGTATAACTGAGAGCTCCTACGAGCAGTACTTC - TRBJ2-7 - TRBV19
CASSVVSDVTDTQYF TGTGCCAGCAGCGTAGTAAGCGACGTCACAGATACGCAGTATTTT - TRBJ2-3 - TRBV9
CSVGPQATNEKLFF TGCAGCGTTGGACCACAAGCAACTAATGAAAAACTGTTTTTT - TRBJ1-4 - TRBV29-1
CASSVTAGGPNTQYF TGTGCCAGCAGCGTAACAGCGGGAGGGCCGAATACGCAGTATTTT - TRBJ2-3 TRBD2 TRBV9
CASSPGPETQYF TGTGCCAGCAGCCCGGGTCCAGAGACCCAGTACTTC - TRBJ2-5 - TRBV11-2
CASSTDSNQPQHF TGTGCCAGCAGCACAGACAGCAATCAGCCCCAGCATTTT - TRBJ1-5 - TRBV7-9
CASSDRGSYEQYF TGTGCCAGCAGTGATCGAGGGTCCTACGAGCAGTACTTC - TRBJ2-7 - TRBV6-1
CASSDQTSGGGIQYF TGTGCCAGCAGCGATCAGACTAGCGGAGGGGGGATTCAGTACTTC - TRBJ2-4 TRBD2 TRBV7-2
CASSLRGSYNEQFF TGTGCCAGCAGTCTCAGGGGCTCCTACAATGAGCAGTTCTTC - TRBJ2-1 - TRBV27
CASSVDGGGAAYNEQFF TGTGCCAGCAGCGTAGACGGGGGGGGTGCCGCCTACAATGAGCAGTTCTTC - TRBJ2-1 TRBD2 TRBV9
CASSPLGLVANEQFF TGTGCCAGCTCACCACTTGGACTAGTTGCCAATGAGCAGTTCTTC - TRBJ2-1 TRBD2 TRBV18
CASSMGLAGEDEQFF TGCGCCAGCAGCATGGGACTAGCGGGAGAGGATGAGCAGTTCTTC - TRBJ2-1 TRBD2 TRBV5-1
CASSEAGTGGYTF TGTGCCAGCAGTGAAGCCGGGACGGGAGGCTACACCTTC once TRBJ1-2 - TRBV2
CASKRALGNTGELFF TGTGCCAGCAAGAGGGCACTAGGGAACACCGGGGAGCTGTTTTTT - TRBJ2-2 - TRBV27
CASSQILGNTIYF TGCGCCAGCAGCCAGATCCTCGGAAACACCATATATTTT - TRBJ1-3 - TRBV4-1
CASSAAGQVITNYGYTF TGTGCCAGCAGTGCCGCCGGACAGGTGATTACTAACTATGGCTACACCTTC - TRBJ1-2 TRBD1 TRBV25-1
CASSEGATYEQYF TGTGCCAGCAGTGAAGGGGCCACCTACGAGCAGTACTTC - TRBJ2-7 - TRBV6-1
CASSRNAGGGLDTQYF TGTGCCAGTAGTCGTAACGCAGGGGGCGGGTTGGATACGCAGTATTTT - TRBJ2-3 TRBD1 TRBV19
CASSLGPRPDTQYF TGCGCCAGCAGCTTGGGGCCGCGGCCAGATACGCAGTATTTT - TRBJ2-3 - TRBV5-1
CASSLNGGTGELFF TGTGCCAGCAGCTTAAACGGGGGCACCGGGGAGCTGTTTTTT - TRBJ2-2 - TRBV7-3
CASRGQPNTEAFF TGTGCCAGCAGGGGACAGCCGAACACTGAAGCTTTCTTT - TRBJ1-1 TRBD1 TRBV2
CASSPAGTSGRGDTQYF TGTGCCAGCAGCCCAGCGGGGACTAGCGGGAGGGGAGATACGCAGTATTTT - TRBJ2-3 TRBD2 TRBV7-3
CASSLVSGGAGTEAFF TGCGCCAGCAGCTTGGTGTCAGGGGGCGCCGGCACTGAAGCTTTCTTT - TRBJ1-1 TRBD1 TRBV5-1
CASAPDRTNQPQHF TGTGCCAGCGCACCCGATCGAACTAATCAGCCCCAGCATTTT - TRBJ1-5 - TRBV6-1
CASSLIHADYGYTF TGTGCCAGCAGCTTAATTCATGCGGACTATGGCTACACCTTC - TRBJ1-2 - TRBV11-2
CASSLTSEETQYF TGCGCCAGCAGCTTGACGTCAGAAGAGACCCAGTACTTC few TRBJ2-5 - TRBV5-1
CASSEAPSGRGGETQYF TGTGCCAGCAGTGAAGCCCCTAGCGGGAGGGGTGGAGAGACCCAGTACTTC - TRBJ2-5 TRBD2 TRBV2
CASSPRAVALAGGLYNEQFF TGTGCCAGCTCACCTCGGGCGGTCGCACTAGCGGGAGGTCTCTACAATGAGCAGTTCTTC once TRBJ2-1 TRBD2 TRBV18
CASSLISAGELFF TGTGCCAGCAGCTTGATTAGTGCCGGGGAGCTGTTTTTT - TRBJ2-2 - TRBV11-3
CASSAGTSGIGITYEQYF TGTGCCAGCTCCGCCGGGACTAGCGGGATCGGAATAACTTACGAGCAGTACTTC - TRBJ2-7 TRBD2 TRBV7-9
CAWSRALGHGYTF TGTGCCTGGAGTAGGGCCCTTGGGCATGGCTACACCTTC - TRBJ1-2 - TRBV30
CASSPGTSGREYHRETQYF TGTGCCAGCAGCCCCGGGACTAGCGGGAGGGAGTACCACCGGGAGACCCAGTACTTC - TRBJ2-5 TRBD2 TRBV14
CASSHGGAEHSYEQYF TGTGCCAGCAGCCATGGGGGGGCGGAACACTCCTACGAGCAGTACTTC - TRBJ2-7 - TRBV14
CASSPRPVAGGPNTQYF TGTGCCAGCAGCCCCCGCCCGGTAGCGGGAGGGCCTAATACGCAGTATTTT - TRBJ2-3 TRBD2 TRBV7-3